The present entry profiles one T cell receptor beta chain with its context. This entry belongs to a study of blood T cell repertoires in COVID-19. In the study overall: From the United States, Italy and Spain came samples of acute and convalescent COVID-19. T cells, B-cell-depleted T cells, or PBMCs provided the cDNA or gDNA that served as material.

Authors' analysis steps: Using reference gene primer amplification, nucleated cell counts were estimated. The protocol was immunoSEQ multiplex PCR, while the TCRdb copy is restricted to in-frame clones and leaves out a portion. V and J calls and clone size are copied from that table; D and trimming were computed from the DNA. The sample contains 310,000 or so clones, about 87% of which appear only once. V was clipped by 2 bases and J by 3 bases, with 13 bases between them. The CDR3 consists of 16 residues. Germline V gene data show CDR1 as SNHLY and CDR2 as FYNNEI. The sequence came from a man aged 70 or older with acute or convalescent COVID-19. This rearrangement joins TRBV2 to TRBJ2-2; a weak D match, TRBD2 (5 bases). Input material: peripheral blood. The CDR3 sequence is CASSEPRSGYTGELFF. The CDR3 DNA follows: TGTGCCAGCAGTGAACCCCGAAGCGGATACACCGGGGAGCTGTTTTTT.